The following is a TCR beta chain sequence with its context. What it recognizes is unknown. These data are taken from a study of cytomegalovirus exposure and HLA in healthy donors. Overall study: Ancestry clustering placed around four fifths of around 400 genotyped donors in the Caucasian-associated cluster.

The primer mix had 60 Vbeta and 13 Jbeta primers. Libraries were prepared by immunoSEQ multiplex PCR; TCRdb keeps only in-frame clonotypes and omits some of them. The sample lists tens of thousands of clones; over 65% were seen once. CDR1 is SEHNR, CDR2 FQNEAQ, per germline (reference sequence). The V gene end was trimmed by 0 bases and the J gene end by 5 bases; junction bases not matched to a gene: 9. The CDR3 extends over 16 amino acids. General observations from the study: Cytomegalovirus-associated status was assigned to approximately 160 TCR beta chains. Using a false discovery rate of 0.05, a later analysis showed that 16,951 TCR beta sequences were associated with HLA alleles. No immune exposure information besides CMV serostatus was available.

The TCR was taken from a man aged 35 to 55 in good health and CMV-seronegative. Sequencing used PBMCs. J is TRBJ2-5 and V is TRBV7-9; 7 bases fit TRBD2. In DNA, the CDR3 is TGTGCCAGCAGCTTAGCGGGAGGGCCGTTTGATGAGACCCAGTACTTC. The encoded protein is CASSLAGGPFDETQYF.